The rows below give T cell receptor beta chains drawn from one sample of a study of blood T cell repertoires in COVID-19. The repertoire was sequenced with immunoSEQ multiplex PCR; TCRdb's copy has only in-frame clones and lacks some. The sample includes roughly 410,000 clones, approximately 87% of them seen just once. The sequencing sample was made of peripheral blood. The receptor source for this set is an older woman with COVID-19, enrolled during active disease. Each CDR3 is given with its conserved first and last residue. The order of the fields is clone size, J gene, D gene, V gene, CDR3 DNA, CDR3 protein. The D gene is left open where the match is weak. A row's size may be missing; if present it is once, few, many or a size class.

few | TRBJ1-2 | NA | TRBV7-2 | TGTGCCAGCAGCTCAGGGGCAGGGGATTATGGCTACACCTTC | CASSSGAGDYGYTF
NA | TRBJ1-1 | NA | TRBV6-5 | TGTGCCAGCGGGTACTTAAACACTGAAGCTTTCTTT | CASGYLNTEAFF
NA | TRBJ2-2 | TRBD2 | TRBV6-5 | TGTGCCAGCACCCTCGGGGGGGGCGCGATCGGGGAGCTGTTTTTT | CASTLGGGAIGELFF
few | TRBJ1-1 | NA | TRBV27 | TGTGCCAGCAGCCGCGGACAGATGAACACTGAAGCTTTCTTT | CASSRGQMNTEAFF
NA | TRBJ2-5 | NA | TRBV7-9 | TGTGCCAGCAGCTTAGTATCCCAGGGAAAAGAGACCCAGTACTTC | CASSLVSQGKETQYF
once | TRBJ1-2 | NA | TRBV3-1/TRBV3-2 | TGTGCCAGCAGCCAAGCACTCGGGGCTAACTATGGCTACACCTTC | CASSQALGANYGYTF
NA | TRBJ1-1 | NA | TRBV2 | TGTGCCAGCAGTGTTTCAGGTGGAACTGAAGCTTTCTTT | CASSVSGGTEAFF
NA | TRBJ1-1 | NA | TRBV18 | TGTGCCAGCTCGCCGGTAGCAGGGGCCACTGAAGCTTTCTTT | CASSPVAGATEAFF
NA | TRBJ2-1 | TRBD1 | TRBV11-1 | TGTGCCAGCAGCATCGGACAGGACTACAATGAGCAGTTCTTC | CASSIGQDYNEQFF
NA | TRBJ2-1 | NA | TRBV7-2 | TGTGCCAGCAGCTCGAAACAGGGTCGGTTGCGGATTAGCTACAATGAGCAGTTCTTC | CASSSKQGRLRISYNEQFF
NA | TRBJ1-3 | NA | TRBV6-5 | TGTGCCACCAGACGAACACAGGGTTCGGGAAACACCATATATTTT | CATRRTQGSGNTIYF
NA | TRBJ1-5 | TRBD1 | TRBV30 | TGTGCCTGGGACAGGGGGGGCAATCAGCCCCAGCATTTT | CAWDRGGNQPQHF
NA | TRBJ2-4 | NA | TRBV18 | TGTGCCAGCTCCGAATACGCCGGGAAAAACATTCAGTACTTC | CASSEYAGKNIQYF
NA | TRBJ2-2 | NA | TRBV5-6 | TGTGCCAGCAGCTTCAGATACTATACGAACACCGGGGAGCTGTTTTTT | CASSFRYYTNTGELFF
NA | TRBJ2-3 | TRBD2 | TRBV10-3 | TGTGCCACCGGGGGGGCCCTGGGGGATACGCAGTATTTT | CATGGALGDTQYF
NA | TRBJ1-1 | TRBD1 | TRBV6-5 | TGTGCCAGCAGTACGGACAGGGTATCCACTGAAGCTTTCTTT | CASSTDRVSTEAFF
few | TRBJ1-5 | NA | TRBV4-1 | TGCGCCAGCAGCCAAGGGGACATCGGCAATCAGCCCCAGCATTTT | CASSQGDIGNQPQHF
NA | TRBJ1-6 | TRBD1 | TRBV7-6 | TGTGCCAGCAGCTTGCCGAGGGACAGGATTTATAATTCACCCCTCCACTTT | CASSLPRDRIYNSPLHF
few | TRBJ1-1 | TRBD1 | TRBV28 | TGTGCCAGCAGCGACAGGGGGTGGATGGACACTGAAGCTTTCTTT | CASSDRGWMDTEAFF
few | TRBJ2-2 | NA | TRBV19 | TGTGCCAGTAGTCTCTCCGGGACTTGGGGCACCGGGGAGCTGTTTTTT | CASSLSGTWGTGELFF
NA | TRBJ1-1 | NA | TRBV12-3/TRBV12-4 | TGTGCCAGCAGTCGTCAGGGGAACACTGAAGCTTTCTTT | CASSRQGNTEAFF
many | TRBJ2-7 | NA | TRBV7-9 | TGTGCCAGCAGCGAGGGGGACTACGAGCAGTACTTC | CASSEGDYEQYF
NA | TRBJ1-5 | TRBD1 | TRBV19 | TGTGCCAGTAGTCCTCGGGACAGGCTTGTCAATCAGCCCCAGCATTTT | CASSPRDRLVNQPQHF
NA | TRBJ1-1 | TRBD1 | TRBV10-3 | TGTGCCATCAGTGTCGGAGGGGGCAACACTGAAGCTTTCTTT | CAISVGGGNTEAFF
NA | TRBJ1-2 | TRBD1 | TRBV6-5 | TGTGCCAGCAAGGACAGGGAGGGAGGCTACACCTTC | CASKDREGGYTF
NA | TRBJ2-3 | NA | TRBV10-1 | TGCGCCAGCAGTGAACAGACAGATACGCAGTATTTT | CASSEQTDTQYF
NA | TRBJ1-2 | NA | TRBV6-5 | TGTGCCAGCAGACGTTTGGGGGCTAGCTATGGCTACACCTTC | CASRRLGASYGYTF
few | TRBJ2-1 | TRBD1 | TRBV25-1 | TGTGCCAGCAGTGACTCCGGGACAGGCTACAATGAGCAGTTCTTC | CASSDSGTGYNEQFF
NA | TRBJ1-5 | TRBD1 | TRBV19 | TGTGCCAGTAGGGACAGGGGCAATCAGCCCCAGCATTTT | CASRDRGNQPQHF
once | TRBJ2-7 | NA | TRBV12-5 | TGTGCTAGTGGCCTACCGAGCTCCTACGAGCAGTACTTC | CASGLPSSYEQYF
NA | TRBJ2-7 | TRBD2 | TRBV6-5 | TGTGCCAGCAGTTACGCAGCGGGGAGCTACGAGCAGTACTTC | CASSYAAGSYEQYF
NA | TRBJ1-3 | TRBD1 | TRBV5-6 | TGTGCCAGCAGCATGGACAGGGGGCAGGGAAACACCATATATTTT | CASSMDRGQGNTIYF
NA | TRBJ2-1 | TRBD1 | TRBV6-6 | TGTGCCAGCAGGGGACAGGGTCAGTTCTTC | CASRGQGQFF
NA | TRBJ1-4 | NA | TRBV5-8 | TGTGCCAGCAGCCAACTTGGGAGGAGAAATGAAAAACTGTTTTTT | CASSQLGRRNEKLFF
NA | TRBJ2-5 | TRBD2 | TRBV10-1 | TGCGCCAGCATCTCGGGGGGAAGGGTGCAAGAGACCCAGTACTTC | CASISGGRVQETQYF
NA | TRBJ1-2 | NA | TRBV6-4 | TGTGCCAGCAGTCCCGGGACACTCGGGCGAGGCTACACCTTC | CASSPGTLGRGYTF
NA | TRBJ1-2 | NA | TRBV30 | TGTGCCTGGATTTCTGGGCATTTCAACTATGGCTACACCTTC | CAWISGHFNYGYTF
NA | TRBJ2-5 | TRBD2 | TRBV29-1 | TGCAGCGTTTTACCCCGGAAGCGGGGCGGGGGGGAGACCCAGTACTTC | CSVLPRKRGGGETQYF
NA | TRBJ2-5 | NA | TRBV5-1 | TGCGCCAGCCACGCTAGTTATGGAGGAGAGACCCAGTACTTC | CASHASYGGETQYF
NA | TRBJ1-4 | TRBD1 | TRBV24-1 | TGTGCCACCCTATTACCCGCCGAAACTGAGACAGGGGGTTCAGAAAAACTGTTTTTT | CATLLPAETETGGSEKLFF
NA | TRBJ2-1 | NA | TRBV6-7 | TGTGCCAGCAGTTCTCCGGTCCAGGGGAAGTACAATGAGCAGTTCTTC | CASSSPVQGKYNEQFF
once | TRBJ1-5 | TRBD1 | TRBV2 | TGTGCCAGCTCCACCGGGACAGGGACCTTGGGGCCCCAGCATTTT | CASSTGTGTLGPQHF